This TCR beta chain stems from a study of shared clonotypes between healthy human individuals. CDR3 length: 18 residues. Germline V lookup: CDR1 WNHNN, CDR2 SYGVQD (reference sequence). After removal of 7 bases from V and 0 bases from J, the junction contained 17 bases not matched to a gene. With regard to this clone: Its antigen is not known.

Study-level findings and limits: The diversity represented, both genetic and in exposure history, was limited by few donors.

In the original workflow: Quality scores were absent from the junction-only immunoSEQ sequences, so filtering differed. Produced via immunoSEQ multiplex PCR; TCRdb's table is partial and in-frame only. V and J calls plus clone size are reproduced from that table; the DNA served to infer D and trimming. The sample has more than 2 million clones, about 95% seen once. The sample consisted of naive CD4+ T cells sorted from blood. Described subset: CD45RA+ positively selected. This TCR came from a man between 18 and 29 years old in good health. This sequence joins TRBV10-1 and TRBJ1-2; 7 bases are a match to TRBD1. CDR3 loop: CASTLKEEGQITNYGYTF. CDR3 nucleotide sequence: TGCGCCAGCACCCTAAAAGAAGAGGGACAGATAACTAACTATGGCTACACCTTC.